This TCR beta chain is drawn from a study of shared clonotypes between healthy human individuals. Comments on this clone: The antigen remains unidentified.

Germline V CDR1 and CDR2: LNHNV, YYDKDF (reference sequence). Trimming shortened V by 0 bases and J by 1 base, and 10 bases separated the two germline ends. The CDR3 sequence is 15 residues long. The sequencing of unsorted PBMC DNA took place on ten immunoSEQ deep assay plates. Measured with immunoSEQ multiplex PCR; TCRdb has only the in-frame clones, and not every one. The sample has around 530,000 clones, just over 75% seen once; the top ten hold 12%. Overall study findings and caveats: A small donor pool kept down the genetic and exposure-history diversity that was represented.

The sequenced sample consisted of PBMCs. This receptor was obtained from a middle-aged woman in good health. Some clones in this sample may be carry-over from other donors' samples. V usage is TRBV15 and J usage is TRBJ2-7; perhaps D is TRBD1 or TRBD2 (5 bases each). CDR3 in DNA: TGTGCCACCAGCAGAGAACCCGGGGCTTCCTACGAGCAGTACTTC. Its protein product is CATSREPGASYEQYF.